This T cell receptor (beta chain) derives from a study of blood T cell repertoires in COVID-19 (dated by TCRdb to 2018 to 2021). Regarding the research as a whole: The collaborator samples originated in the United States, Italy and Spain and spanned the acute and convalescent phases of COVID-19. The prospective study material was composed of cDNA or gDNA derived from T cells, B-cell-depleted T cells, or PBMCs. Deeply sampled blood TCRbeta repertoires from subjects exposed to, actively infected with, or recovered from COVID-19 were included in the dataset. The repertoires were released in a freely available public database intended as a resource for research on the immune response to SARS-CoV-2. Samples came from the ongoing ImmuneRACE study (first 160 participants) plus 1,254 subjects from 6 global collaborators. Nearly every sample came with metadata listing a de-identified subject ID, COVID-19 status, age in years and sex. Where available, HLA class I and class II types were obtained from metadata supplied by the sample provider rather than from assay-based typing.

TCRbeta CDR3 regions were amplified from genomic DNA using the immunoSEQ Assay, a bias-controlled multiplex PCR. On the authors' methods: Nucleated cell counts per sample were estimated from amplification of reference gene primers within the assay. Sequence reads were collapsed and filtered to measure the absolute abundance of every unique TCRbeta CDR3 rearrangement. Productive Simpson clonality was computed per sample as the square root of Simpson's diversity index over productive rearrangements. TCRdb holds this immuneACCESS table with in-frame rearrangements only. Some clones are missing; in checked studies, unresolved V genes explain under half, and the rest has no known cause. That table is the source of V, J and clone size, and D and trimming were worked out from the DNA. In this sample the table shows fewer than 200,000 clones, roughly 82% of which occur a single time. Roughly 9.1% of the sample is in the top ten clones.

This clone was seen a few times. Its antigen remains undetermined. Base qualities are not at hand, and no much larger clone is one base apart. General conclusions and limits of the study: How much clinical and demographic metadata was included differed by source and by participant, and the metadata was provided uncurated.

Each collaborating institution followed its own protocols to collect whole blood in K2EDTA tubes. Collaborator samples were shipped for TCRbeta analysis as frozen whole blood, isolated PBMCs, or DNA extracted from either sample type. The sequence was collected from a woman in her seventies with acute or convalescent COVID-19. The sequenced sample consisted of peripheral blood.

The sequenced DNA: TGTGCCAGCGGTGACAGGGGAGTTCTTTATGGCTACACCTTC. Translated, it reads CASGDRGVLYGYTF. Recombination joined TRBV27 with TRBJ1-2; 8 middle bases align to TRBD1. Relative to germline, V is missing 8 bases and J is missing 5 bases, with 10 bases of the junction outside any gene match. The CDR3, from cysteine to phenylalanine, totals 14 residues. Only CDR3 DNA is held: 42 bases, read in frame from base 1. The germline V gene (reference sequence) yields MNHEY for CDR1 and SMNVEV for CDR2.